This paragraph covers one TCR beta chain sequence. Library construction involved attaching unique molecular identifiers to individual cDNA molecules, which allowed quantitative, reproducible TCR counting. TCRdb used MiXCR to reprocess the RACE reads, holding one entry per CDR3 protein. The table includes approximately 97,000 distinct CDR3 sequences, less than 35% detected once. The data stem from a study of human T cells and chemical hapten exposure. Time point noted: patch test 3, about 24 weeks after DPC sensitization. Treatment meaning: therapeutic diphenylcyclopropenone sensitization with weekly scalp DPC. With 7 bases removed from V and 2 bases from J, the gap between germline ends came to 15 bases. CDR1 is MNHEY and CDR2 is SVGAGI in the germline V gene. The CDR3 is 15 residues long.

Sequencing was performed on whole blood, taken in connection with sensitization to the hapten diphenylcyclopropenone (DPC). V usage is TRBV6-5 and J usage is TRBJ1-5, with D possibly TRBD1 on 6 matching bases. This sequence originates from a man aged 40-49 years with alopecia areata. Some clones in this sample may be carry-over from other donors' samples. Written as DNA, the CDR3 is TGTGCCAGCAATAAATACAGGGACGGCAATCAGCCCCAGCATTTT. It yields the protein CASNKYRDGNQPQHF.